Below are 3 T cell receptor beta chains sequenced from a single sample in a study of blood T cell repertoires in COVID-19. Sequencing was performed with immunoSEQ multiplex PCR; in TCRdb, only in-frame clones are kept and a portion is missing. The sample yields roughly 84,000 clones, roughly 78% seen once. Sequencing used peripheral blood. These receptors were collected from a man in his 60s with COVID-19, enrolled during active disease.

The chain is built from TRBV12-3 or TRBV12-4 and TRBJ2-1; D is unclear. CDR3 length: 11 residues. V lost 3 bases and J lost 9, with 6 bases in between. Written as DNA, the CDR3 is TGTGCCAGCAGTTTTAGTGGTGAGCAGTTCTTC. Translation: CASSFSGEQFF.

This clone was counted a few times. The J gene is TRBJ1-2, the V gene TRBV5-4, with TRBD1 as a possible D gene (5 bases). CDR3 length equals 18 residues. The germline V and J ends were trimmed by 4 bases and 4 bases, with 26 bases remaining between them. The germline V gene encodes CDR1 SGHNT and CDR2 YYREEE (reference sequence). Written as DNA, the CDR3 is TGTGCCAGCAGCCTGGGCGGGGCAGGCTCCTGGGTTAGCTATGGCTACACCTTC. This encodes CASSLGGAGSWVSYGYTF. The variable domain in full, completed from reference TRBV5-4 and TRBJ1-2, reads ETGVTQSPTHLIKTRGQQVTLRCSSQSGHNTVSWYQQALGQGPQFIFQYYREEENGRGNFPPRFSGLQFPNYSSELNVNALELDDSALYLCASSLGGAGSWVSYGYTFGSGTRLTVV.

J is TRBJ2-5 and V is TRBV9; the match to TRBD2 covers 8 bases. Unmatched junction bases numbered 5, after V lost 2 bases and J lost 5 bases. The CDR3 is 14 amino acids. The germline V gene encodes CDR1 SGDLS and CDR2 YYNGEE. CDR3 coding DNA: TGTGCCAGCAGCGTGCGGGGGGAAAGGGAGACCCAGTACTTC. Translating it yields CASSVRGERETQYF.